One sample yielded the 32 T cell receptor beta chains listed below, sequenced in a study of blood T cell repertoires in COVID-19. Generated by immunoSEQ multiplex PCR, the TCRdb table keeps only in-frame clones and is missing some. The sample has 120,000 to 150,000 clones, roughly 89% seen once. Sequencing used PBMCs or T cells enriched from blood (not recorded which). The receptors here all came from a woman aged 50 to 60 who had been exposed to COVID-19.

There are a few counts of this clone. The J gene is TRBJ1-2, the V gene TRBV29-1, with D possibly being TRBD1 (6 bases). The ends were cut back, 5 bases at V and 4 bases at J, with 14 bases in the middle. The germline V gene has CDR1 SQVTM and CDR2 ANQGSEA. The CDR3 consists of 13 residues. The CDR3, as DNA: TGCAGCGTTATGAGACAGGCGGGCTATGGCTACACCTTC. Protein sequence: CSVMRQAGYGYTF.

The genes are TRBV6-2 or TRBV6-3 and TRBJ1-1; D gene ambiguous. Germline CDR1 is MNHEY and CDR2 is SVGEGT. Trimming removed 5 bases from V and 10 bases from J, with 11 bases in between. The CDR3 is 11 amino acids. The CDR3 loop is CASSPRGRAFF. The CDR3 DNA sequence: TGTGCCAGCAGTCCCCGTGGGCGAGCTTTCTTT.

V usage is TRBV27 and J usage is TRBJ1-5, with D hard to call. CDR3 length equals 17 residues. The germline V and J ends were trimmed by 1 base and 6 bases, with 19 bases remaining between them. Looked up from germline, CDR1 is MNHEY and CDR2 is SMNVEV (reference sequence). CDR3 loop: CASSLCETGGICQPQHF. In DNA form, the CDR3 reads TGTGCCAGCAGTTTATGTGAGACCGGAGGTATTTGTCAGCCCCAGCATTTT.

The chain is built from TRBV13 and TRBJ1-3; TRBD1 might be the D (6 bases). Germline V CDR1 and CDR2: PRHDT, FYEKMQ (reference sequence). The CDR3 covers 15 residues. V gave up 3 bases and J gave up 4 bases, with 13 bases separating them. CDR3 loop: CASSFMGARGNTIYF. In DNA, the CDR3 is TGTGCCAGCAGCTTTATGGGGGCGAGGGGAAACACCATATATTTT. The full variable domain, completed using reference TRBV13 and TRBJ1-3, is AAGVIQSPRHLIKEKRETATLKCYPIPRHDTVYWYQQGPGQDPQFLISFYEKMQSDKGSIPDRFSAQQFSDYHSELNMSSLELGDSALYFCASSFMGARGNTIYFGEGSWLTVV.

This chain connects TRBV12-3 or TRBV12-4 to TRBJ2-1; D possibly corresponds to TRBD1 (6 bases). The CDR3 loop spans 13 amino acids. Trimming removed 1 base from V and 6 bases from J, with 7 bases in between. The CDR3 loop reads CASSLGTVNEQFF. The CDR3, as DNA: TGTGCCAGCAGTTTAGGGACAGTCAATGAGCAGTTCTTC.

V gene TRBV11-2 combines with J gene TRBJ2-1; tentatively, D is TRBD1 (6 bases). The germline gives CDR1 SGHAT, CDR2 FQNNGV. The CDR3 length is 15 residues. V was pared by 6 bases and J by 4 bases, with 16 bases between. The CDR3 sequence: CASSLTDRLYNEQFF. Here the CDR3 DNA reads TGTGCCAGCAGTTTGACTGACAGGCTGTACAATGAGCAGTTCTTC.

The chain has TRBV5-4 and TRBJ2-1; D unresolved. Germline V gene sequence: CDR1 SGHNT, CDR2 YYREEE (reference sequence). Trimming shortened V by 0 bases and J by 6 bases, and 7 bases separated the two germline ends. The CDR3 sequence is 13 residues long. The CDR3 here is CASSLGFSNEQFF. The DNA of the CDR3 is TGTGCCAGCAGCTTGGGGTTTAGCAATGAGCAGTTCTTC.

The chain has TRBV7-9 and TRBJ2-1, with TRBD1 as a possible D gene (6 bases). V lost 1 base and J 0 bases, leaving 13 bases between the germline ends. The length of the CDR3 is 17 residues. From germline, CDR1 is SEHNR and CDR2 FQNEAQ (reference sequence). CDR3 coding DNA: TGTGCCAGCAGCTTAGAGGGACACCCGAGCTCCTACAATGAGCAGTTCTTC. Translating gives CASSLEGHPSSYNEQFF.

This clone was recorded once. The V and J genes are TRBV12-3 or TRBV12-4 and TRBJ2-2; D unclear. The V and J ends lost 2 bases and 8 bases respectively, with 3 bases between them. The CDR3 extends over 11 amino acids. The DNA for the CDR3 is TGTGCCAGCAGTTTACGGGGGGAGCTGTTTTTT. Its protein product is CASSLRGELFF.

The chain couples TRBV5-6 to TRBJ1-1, with a possible D match to TRBD1 (5 bases). CDR1 SGHDT and CDR2 YYEEEE come from the germline V gene. CDR3 length: 12 amino acids. V shed 2 bases and J shed 7 bases, with 9 bases lying between them. The CDR3 loop reads CASSLTGGEAFF. For the CDR3, the DNA is TGTGCCAGCAGCTTAACGGGGGGTGAAGCTTTCTTT.

This chain uses TRBV6-5 with TRBJ2-3, with 8 bases fitting TRBD1. After removal of 6 bases from V and 0 bases from J, the junction contained 5 bases not matched to a gene. This CDR3 contains 15 residues. CDR1 and CDR2 from the germline V gene are MNHEY and SVGAGI. The CDR3 nucleotides are TGTGCCAGCAGGGACAGGGCCTCTAGCACAGATACGCAGTATTTT. It codes for CASRDRASSTDTQYF.

This chain links TRBV13 with TRBJ2-5; 8 nucleotides align to TRBD2. The germline V gene has CDR1 PRHDT and CDR2 FYEKMQ (reference sequence). The CDR3 covers 15 residues. V shed 0 bases and J 5 bases; nucleotides not matched to a gene: 5. CDR3 sequence: CASSLGGGAVETQYF. CDR3 coding DNA: TGTGCCAGCAGCTTAGGCGGGGGGGCCGTGGAGACCCAGTACTTC.

This sequence joins TRBV13 and TRBJ2-1; 8 bases map to TRBD2. The germline CDR1 and CDR2 sequences are PRHDT and FYEKMQ (reference sequence). V was pared by 4 bases and J by 6 bases, with 5 bases of the junction left unmatched. This CDR3 spans 14 amino acids. The chain's CDR3 is CASSSERELNEQFF. The CDR3 nucleotides read TGTGCCAGCAGCTCCGAGCGGGAGCTCAATGAGCAGTTCTTC.

The V gene is TRBV10-3, the J gene TRBJ2-5, with a possible D match to TRBD1 (6 bases). Per the germline V gene, CDR1 is ENHRY and CDR2 is SYGVKD. The length of the CDR3 is 14 residues. V shed 0 bases and J shed 3 bases, with 8 bases lying between them. CDR3 sequence: CAISESGDKETQYF. The CDR3 nucleotides are TGTGCCATCAGTGAGTCTGGGGACAAAGAGACCCAGTACTTC.

This clone has at least ten counts. The chain joins TRBV27 to TRBJ1-6, with 7 nucleotides matching TRBD1. With V trimmed by 4 bases and J by 0 bases, 6 bases remained unmatched. Germline CDR1 and CDR2: MNHEY and SMNVEV (reference sequence). There are 17 residues in the CDR3. The CDR3 nucleotides read TGTGCCAGCAGTTCGAAGACAGGGAGCTCCTATAATTCACCCCTCCACTTT. Encoded protein: CASSSKTGSSYNSPLHF.

The table lists this clone with a few counts. The V gene is TRBV21-1, the J gene TRBJ2-6; the table names TRBD1, a call not compared with the DNA. TRBV21-1 is designated a pseudogene. This CDR3 contains 17 residues. This chain's CDR3 is CASSGSGYPSGANVLTF. For the CDR3, the DNA is TGTGCCAGCAGCGGGTCAGGCTATCCCTCTGGGGCCAACGTCCTGACTTTC.

The J gene is TRBJ1-2, the V gene TRBV20-1; TRBD1 aligns across 11 bases. The V segment lost 3 bases and the J segment 8 bases; nucleotides outside the gene matches: 11. Germline CDR1 is DFQATT and CDR2 is SNEGSKA (reference sequence). The CDR3 totals 15 residues. CDR3 loop: CSASYGTGGKGGYTF. CDR3 nucleotide sequence: TGCAGTGCTAGTTACGGGACAGGGGGAAAAGGAGGCTACACCTTC.

The chain recombines TRBV19 with TRBJ1-4; no definite D call. This CDR3 is built from 16 residues. CDR1 is LNHDA and CDR2 is SQIVND in the germline V gene (reference sequence). Between the trimmed V and J ends, which lost 1 base and 0 bases, there was a span of 9 bases. CDR3 amino acids: CASSIVPSATNEKLFF. In nucleotides, the CDR3 is TGTGCCAGTAGTATAGTTCCGTCCGCAACTAATGAAAAACTGTTTTTT.

This chain links TRBV5-1 with TRBJ2-2; 8 nucleotides align to TRBD2. The J segment lost 2 bases and the V segment lost 3 bases, leaving 9 bases of the junction unmatched. Germline values: CDR1 SGHRS, CDR2 YFSETQ. The CDR3 spans 17 residues. CDR3 DNA: TGCGCCAGCAGCTGGGGCGGCGGGAGGCGCAACACCGGGGAGCTGTTTTTT. Its translation is CASSWGGGRRNTGELFF.

The chain couples TRBV7-2 to TRBJ1-2; TRBD1 matches at 7 bases. The CDR3 totals 13 residues. V trimming: 6 bases; J trimming: 7 bases; junction bases outside the gene matches: 8. Per germline, CDR1 SGHTA and CDR2 FQGNSA. CDR3: CASSPGPGGGYTF. CDR3 coding DNA: TGTGCCAGCAGTCCTGGGCCAGGGGGTGGCTACACCTTC.

The CDR3, as DNA: TGTGCCAGCAGTTCGGACAGGGGAGATAGCAATCAGCCCCAGCATTTT. Its translation is CASSSDRGDSNQPQHF. The J gene is TRBJ1-5, the V gene TRBV5-6; TRBD1 agrees at 9 bases. Germline-derived CDR1 and CDR2 are SGHDT and YYEEEE. The CDR3 spans 16 residues. The ends lost 5 bases at V and 0 bases at J; junction bases unmatched: 6.

This chain connects TRBV7-9 to TRBJ1-6; D is perhaps TRBD1 (5 bases). The CDR3 loop spans 13 amino acids. CDR1 is SEHNR, CDR2 FQNEAQ, per germline (reference sequence). Trimming removed 8 bases at V and 7 bases at J, with 12 bases between. CDR3 bases: TGTGCCAGCCGCGGGGCAGCAAATTCACCCCTCCACTTT. Amino acid sequence: CASRGAANSPLHF.

CDR3 in amino acids: CASISDRERRVPYEQYF. The CDR3 nucleotides read TGTGCCAGCATCTCGGACAGGGAGCGACGGGTGCCCTACGAGCAGTACTTC. The chain recombines TRBV21-1 with TRBJ2-7; the D call in the table, TRBD1, was not verified against the DNA. TRBV21-1 is assigned pseudogene status. CDR3 size: 17 residues.

The chain couples TRBV5-1 to TRBJ2-3; D might be TRBD1 (6 bases). V was cut by 2 bases and J by 0 bases, with 10 bases left in between. CDR3 length: 15 residues. The germline gives CDR1 SGHRS, CDR2 YFSETQ. CDR3 in amino acids: CASSFRGFSTDTQYF. The CDR3 nucleotides are TGCGCCAGCAGCTTCAGGGGCTTTAGCACAGATACGCAGTATTTT.

The V gene is TRBV19, the J gene TRBJ1-5; 9 bases line up with TRBD1. This CDR3 comprises 15 residues. CDR1 and CDR2 from the germline V gene are LNHDA and SQIVND (reference sequence). The V and J ends lost 1 base and 3 bases, in that order; junction bases with no gene match: 1. CDR3 in DNA: TGTGCCAGTAGTATAGGGACAGGGGTCAATCAGCCCCAGCATTTT. Translated, it gives CASSIGTGVNQPQHF.

Only one count was recorded for this clone. V gene TRBV30 combines with J gene TRBJ1-1, with 8 bases identical to TRBD1. Trimming removed 4 bases from V and 0 bases from J; junction bases left unmatched: 10. Looked up from germline, CDR1 is GTSNPN and CDR2 is SVGIG (reference sequence). This CDR3 contains 16 residues. The CDR3 loop reads CAWKRRGRMVNTEAFF. The CDR3 nucleotides are TGTGCCTGGAAACGCAGGGGGCGAATGGTGAACACTGAAGCTTTCTTT.

This CDR3 reads CASSKDRVQVKLFF. CDR3 coding DNA: TGTGCCAGCAGCAAGGACAGGGTGCAAGTAAAACTGTTTTTT. The chain employs TRBV7-2 and TRBJ1-4, with TRBD1 identical over 8 bases. CDR1 and CDR2 from the germline V gene are SGHTA and FQGNSA. CDR3 size: 14 residues. The V segment lost 5 bases and the J segment 10 bases; nucleotides outside the gene matches: 9. Based on the CDR3 plus reference TRBV7-2 and TRBJ1-4, the full variable domain is GAGVSQSPSNKVTEKGKDVELRCDPISGHTALYWYRQSLGQGLEFLIYFQGNSAPDKSGLPSDRFSAERTGGSVSTLTIQRTQQEDSAVYLCASSKDRVQVKLFFGSGTQLSVL.

This sequence joins TRBV9 and TRBJ2-1; 13 nucleotides agree with TRBD2. The CDR3 extends over 17 amino acids. Germline CDR1 and CDR2: SGDLS and YYNGEE. V trimming: 3 bases; J trimming: 7 bases; junction bases outside the gene matches: 10. This CDR3 is CASSAYTSGRAVNEQFF. In DNA form, the CDR3 reads TGTGCCAGCAGCGCATACACTAGCGGGAGGGCCGTAAATGAGCAGTTCTTC.

The chain joins TRBV5-4 to TRBJ1-4; tentatively, D is TRBD1 (5 bases). V was shortened by 0 bases and J by 0 bases, with 21 bases between the two germline ends. This CDR3 is built from 20 residues. Germline V CDR1 and CDR2: SGHNT, YYREEE (reference sequence). The CDR3 sequence: CASSLGPTAGLLATNEKLFF. The CDR3, as DNA: TGTGCCAGCAGCTTGGGCCCGACAGCTGGTTTACTTGCAACTAATGAAAAACTGTTTTTT.

V is TRBV5-1 and J is TRBJ1-1, with D possibly being TRBD1 (5 bases). Trimming removed 3 bases from V and 10 bases from J, with 13 bases in between. Per the germline V gene, CDR1 is SGHRS and CDR2 is YFSETQ. The CDR3 runs 12 residues. The CDR3 protein is CASSSGGRGAFF. CDR3 coding DNA: TGCGCCAGCAGCTCGGGAGGGAGGGGAGCTTTCTTT. Together with reference TRBV5-1 and TRBJ1-1, the CDR3 gives the full variable domain: KAGVTQTPRYLIKTRGQQVTLSCSPISGHRSVSWYQQTPGQGLQFLFEYFSETQRNKGNFPGRFSGRQFSNSRSEMNVSTLELGDSALYLCASSSGGRGAFFGQGTRLTVV.

CDR3 sequence reads: CASSRLASSDTQYF. CDR3 in DNA: TGTGCCAGCAGCAGACTAGCGAGCTCAGATACGCAGTATTTT. The chain links TRBV11-3 to TRBJ2-3; 8 nucleotides align to TRBD2. CDR3 length equals 14 residues. V gave up 5 bases and J gave up 4 bases; unmatched junction bases: 5. CDR1 SGHNT and CDR2 YENEEA come from the germline V gene.

The V gene is TRBV2, the J gene TRBJ1-2, with a tentative D call TRBD1 (6 bases). Germline V gene sequence: CDR1 SNHLY, CDR2 FYNNEI. This CDR3 contains 14 residues. Trimming left V 6 bases short and J 7 bases short, with 18 bases between. This chain's CDR3 is CASSYMTGPGGYTF. CDR3 coding DNA: TGTGCCAGCAGCTATATGACAGGTCCCGGTGGCTACACCTTC.